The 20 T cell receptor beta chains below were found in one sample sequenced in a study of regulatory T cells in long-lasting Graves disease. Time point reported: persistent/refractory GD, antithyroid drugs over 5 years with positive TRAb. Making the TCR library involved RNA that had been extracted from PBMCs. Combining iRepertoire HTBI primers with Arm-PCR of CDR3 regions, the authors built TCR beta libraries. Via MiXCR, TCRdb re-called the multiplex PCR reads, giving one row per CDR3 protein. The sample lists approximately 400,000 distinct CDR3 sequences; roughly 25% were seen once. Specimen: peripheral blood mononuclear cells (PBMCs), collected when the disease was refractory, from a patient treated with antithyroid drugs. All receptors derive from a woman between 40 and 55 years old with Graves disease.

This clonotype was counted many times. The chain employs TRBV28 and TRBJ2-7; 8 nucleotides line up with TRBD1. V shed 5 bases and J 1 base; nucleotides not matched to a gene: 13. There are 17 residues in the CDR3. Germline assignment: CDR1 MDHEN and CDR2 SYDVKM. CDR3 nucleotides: TGTGCCAGCAGTCCCCCCCCTCAGGGGGCTGGGTCCTACGAGCAGTACTTC. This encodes CASSPPPQGAGSYEQYF.

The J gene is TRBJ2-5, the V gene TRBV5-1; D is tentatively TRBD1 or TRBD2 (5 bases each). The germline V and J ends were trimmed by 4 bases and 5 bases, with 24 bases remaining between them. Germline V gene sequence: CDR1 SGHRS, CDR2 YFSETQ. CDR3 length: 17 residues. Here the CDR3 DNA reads TGCGCCAGCAGCCAATCCAACTACGAAGGGGACGGGGAGACCCAGTACTTC. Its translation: CASSQSNYEGDGETQYF.

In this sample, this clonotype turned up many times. This CDR3 is CASSLAEEEKLFF. CDR3 coding DNA: TGTGCCAGCAGTTTGGCAGAGGAGGAAAAACTGTTTTTT. This chain connects TRBV28 to TRBJ1-4; D remains unclear. V lost 3 bases, J lost 8 bases, and 10 bases lay in between. The CDR3 loop spans 13 amino acids. Germline V gene sequence: CDR1 MDHEN, CDR2 SYDVKM. The full variable domain, with the rest looked up from reference TRBV28 and TRBJ1-4, is DVKVTQSSRYLVKRTGEKVFLECVQDMDHENMFWYRQDPGLGLRLIYFSYDVKMKEKGDIPEGYSVSREKKERFSLILESASTNQTSMYLCASSLAEEEKLFFGSGTQLSVL.

DNA for the CDR3: TGCGCCAGCAGCTTGGTGTGGTACGAGCAGTACTTC. Protein sequence: CASSLVWYEQYF. The chain uses TRBV5-1 and TRBJ2-7; D unclear. CDR3 size: 12 residues. The germline V gene has CDR1 SGHRS and CDR2 YFSETQ. Deletions cut 0 bases from V and 4 bases from J, with 5 bases between.

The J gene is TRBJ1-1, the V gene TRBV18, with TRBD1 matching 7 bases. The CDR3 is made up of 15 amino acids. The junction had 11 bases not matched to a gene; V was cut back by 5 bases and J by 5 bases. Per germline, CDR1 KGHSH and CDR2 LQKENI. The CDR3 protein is CASSVAHRGRTEAFF. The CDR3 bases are TGTGCCAGCTCAGTCGCTCACAGGGGTCGAACTGAAGCTTTCTTT.

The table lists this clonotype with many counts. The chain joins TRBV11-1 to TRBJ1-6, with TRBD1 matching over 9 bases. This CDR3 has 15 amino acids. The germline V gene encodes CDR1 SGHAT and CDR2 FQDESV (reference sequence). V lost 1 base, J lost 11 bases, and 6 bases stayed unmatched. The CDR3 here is CASSLEGQGWTPLHF. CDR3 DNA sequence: TGTGCCAGCAGCTTAGAGGGACAGGGATGGACACCCCTCCACTTT.

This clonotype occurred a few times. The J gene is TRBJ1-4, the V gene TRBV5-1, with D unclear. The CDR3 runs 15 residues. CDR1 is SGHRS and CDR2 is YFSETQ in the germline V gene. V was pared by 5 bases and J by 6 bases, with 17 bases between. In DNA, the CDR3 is TGCGCCAGCAGAAGGGCCGGGAGTACTGATGAAAAACTGTTTTTT. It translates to CASRRAGSTDEKLFF.

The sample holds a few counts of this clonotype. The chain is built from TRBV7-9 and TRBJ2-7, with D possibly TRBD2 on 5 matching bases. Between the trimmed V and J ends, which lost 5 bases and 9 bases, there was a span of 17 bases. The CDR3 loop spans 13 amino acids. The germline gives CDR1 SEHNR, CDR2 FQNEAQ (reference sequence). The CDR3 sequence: CASSLGRVLGQYF. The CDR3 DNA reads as TGTGCCAGCAGCCTCGGGCGGGTCTTGGGGCAGTACTTC.

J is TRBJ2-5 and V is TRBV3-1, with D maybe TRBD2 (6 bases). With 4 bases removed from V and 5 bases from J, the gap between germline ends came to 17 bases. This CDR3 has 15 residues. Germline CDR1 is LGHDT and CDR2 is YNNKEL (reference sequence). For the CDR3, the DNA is TGTGCCAGCAGCCCCAACACTCACGGAGGGGAGACCCAGTACTTC. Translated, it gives CASSPNTHGGETQYF.

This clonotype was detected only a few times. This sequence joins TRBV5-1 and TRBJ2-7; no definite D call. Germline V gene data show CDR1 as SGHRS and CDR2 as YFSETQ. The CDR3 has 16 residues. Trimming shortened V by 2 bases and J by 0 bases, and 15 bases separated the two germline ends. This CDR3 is CASSLEADPYSYEQYF. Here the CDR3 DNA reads TGCGCCAGCAGCTTAGAGGCCGACCCGTACTCCTACGAGCAGTACTTC.

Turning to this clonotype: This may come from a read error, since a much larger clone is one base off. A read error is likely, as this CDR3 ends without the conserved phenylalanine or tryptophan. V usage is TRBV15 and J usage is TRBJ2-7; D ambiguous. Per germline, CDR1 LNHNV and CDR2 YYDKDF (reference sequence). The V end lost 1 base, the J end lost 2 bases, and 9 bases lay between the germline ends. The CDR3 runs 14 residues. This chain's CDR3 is CATSRGGSTYEQYL. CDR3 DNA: TGTGCCACCAGCAGAGGCGGCAGCACCTACGAGCAGTACCTC.

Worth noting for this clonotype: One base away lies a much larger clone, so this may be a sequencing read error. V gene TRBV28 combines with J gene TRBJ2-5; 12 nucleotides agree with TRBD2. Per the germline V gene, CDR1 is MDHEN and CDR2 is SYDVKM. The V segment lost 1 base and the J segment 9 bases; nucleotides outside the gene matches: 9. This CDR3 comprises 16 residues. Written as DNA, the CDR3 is TGTGCCAGCAGTTTATCGACTAGCGGGAGCTGGGAGGCCCAGTACTTC. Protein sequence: CASSLSTSGSWEAQYF.

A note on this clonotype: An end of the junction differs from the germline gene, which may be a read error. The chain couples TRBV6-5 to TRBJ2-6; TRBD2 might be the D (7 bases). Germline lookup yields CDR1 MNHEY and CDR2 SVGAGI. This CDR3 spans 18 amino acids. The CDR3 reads CASSYSVSPGAGANVLAF. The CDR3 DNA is TGTGCCAGCAGTTACTCGGTATCCCCAGGGGCGGGGGCCAACGTCCTGGCTTTC.

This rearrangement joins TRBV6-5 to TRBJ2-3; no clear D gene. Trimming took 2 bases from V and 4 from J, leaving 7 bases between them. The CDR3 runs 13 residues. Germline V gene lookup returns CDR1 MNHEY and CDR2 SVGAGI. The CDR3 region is CASSYVWADTQYF. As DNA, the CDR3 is TGTGCCAGCAGTTACGTGTGGGCAGATACGCAGTATTTT.

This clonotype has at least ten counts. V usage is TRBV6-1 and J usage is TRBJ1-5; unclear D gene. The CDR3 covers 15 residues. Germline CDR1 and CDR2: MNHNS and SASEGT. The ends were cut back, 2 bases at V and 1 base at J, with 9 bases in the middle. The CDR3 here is CASSEWHLSNQPQHF. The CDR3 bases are TGTGCCAGCAGTGAATGGCACTTGAGCAATCAGCCCCAGCATTTT.

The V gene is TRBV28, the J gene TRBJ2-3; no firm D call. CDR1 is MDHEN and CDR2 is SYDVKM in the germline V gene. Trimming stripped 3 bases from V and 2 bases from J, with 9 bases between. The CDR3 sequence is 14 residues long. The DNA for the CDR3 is TGTGCCAGCAGTTTTACAGAGTTCACAGATACGCAGTATTTT. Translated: CASSFTEFTDTQYF. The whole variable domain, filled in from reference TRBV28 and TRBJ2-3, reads DVKVTQSSRYLVKRTGEKVFLECVQDMDHENMFWYRQDPGLGLRLIYFSYDVKMKEKGDIPEGYSVSREKKERFSLILESASTNQTSMYLCASSFTEFTDTQYFGPGTRLTVL.

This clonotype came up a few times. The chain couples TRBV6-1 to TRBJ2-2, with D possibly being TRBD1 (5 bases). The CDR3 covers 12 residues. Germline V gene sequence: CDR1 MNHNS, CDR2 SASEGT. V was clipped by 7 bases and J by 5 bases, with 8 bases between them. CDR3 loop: CASIGQTGELFF. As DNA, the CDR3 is TGTGCCAGCATCGGACAAACCGGGGAGCTGTTTTTT.

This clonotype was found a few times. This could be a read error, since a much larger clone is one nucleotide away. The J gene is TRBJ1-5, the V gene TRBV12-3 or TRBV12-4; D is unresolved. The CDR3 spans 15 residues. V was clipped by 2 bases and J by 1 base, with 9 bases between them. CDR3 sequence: CASSLPGRSNQPQHF. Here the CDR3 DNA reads TGTGCCAGCAGTTTACCTGGCAGAAGCAATCAGCCCCAGCATTTT.

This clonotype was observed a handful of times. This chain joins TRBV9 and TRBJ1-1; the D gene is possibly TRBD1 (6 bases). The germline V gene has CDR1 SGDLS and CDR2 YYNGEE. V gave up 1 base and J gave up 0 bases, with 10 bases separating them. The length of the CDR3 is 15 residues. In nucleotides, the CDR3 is TGTGCCAGCAGCGTACCCACAGGGTTGAACACTGAAGCTTTCTTT. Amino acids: CASSVPTGLNTEAFF. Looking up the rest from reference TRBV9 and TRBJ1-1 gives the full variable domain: DSGVTQTPKHLITATGQRVTLRCSPRSGDLSVYWYQQSLDQGLQFLIQYYNGEERAKGNILERFSAQQFPDLHSELNLSSLELGDSALYFCASSVPTGLNTEAFFGQGTRLTVV.

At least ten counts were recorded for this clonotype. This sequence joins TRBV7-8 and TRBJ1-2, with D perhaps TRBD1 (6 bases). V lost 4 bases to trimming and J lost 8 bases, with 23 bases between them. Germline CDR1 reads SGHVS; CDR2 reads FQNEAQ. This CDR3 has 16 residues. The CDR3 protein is CASSSYDRTVREGYTF. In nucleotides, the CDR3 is TGTGCCAGCAGCTCGTACGATAGGACAGTGCGGGAGGGCTACACCTTC.